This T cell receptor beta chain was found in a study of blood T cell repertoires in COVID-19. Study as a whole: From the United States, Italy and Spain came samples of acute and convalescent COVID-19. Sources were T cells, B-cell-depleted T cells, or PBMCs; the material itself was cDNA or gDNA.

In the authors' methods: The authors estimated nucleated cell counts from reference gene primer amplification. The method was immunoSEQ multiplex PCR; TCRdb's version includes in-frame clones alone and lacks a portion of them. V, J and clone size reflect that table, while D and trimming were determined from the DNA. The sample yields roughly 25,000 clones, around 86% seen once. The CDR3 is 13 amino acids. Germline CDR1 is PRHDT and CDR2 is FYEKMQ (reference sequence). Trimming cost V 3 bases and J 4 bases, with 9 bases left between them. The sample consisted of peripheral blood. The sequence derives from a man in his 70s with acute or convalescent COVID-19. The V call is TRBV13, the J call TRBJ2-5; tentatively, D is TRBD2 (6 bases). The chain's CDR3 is CASSLRDSETQYF. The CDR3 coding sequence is TGTGCCAGCAGCTTGCGGGACTCAGAGACCCAGTACTTC.